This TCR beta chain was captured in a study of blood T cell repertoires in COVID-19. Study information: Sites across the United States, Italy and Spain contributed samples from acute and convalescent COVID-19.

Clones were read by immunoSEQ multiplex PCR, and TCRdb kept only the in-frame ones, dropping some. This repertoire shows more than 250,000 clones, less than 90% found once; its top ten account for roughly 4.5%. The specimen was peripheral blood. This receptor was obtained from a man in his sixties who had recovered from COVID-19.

The CDR3 sequence: CASRYRLYGANVLTF. CDR3 coding DNA: TGTGCCAGCAGGTACAGGCTATACGGGGCCAACGTCCTGACTTTC. This chain links TRBV28 with TRBJ2-6; tentatively, D is TRBD1 (5 bases). Between the trimmed V and J ends, which lost 6 bases and 4 bases, there was a span of 13 bases. CDR1 is MDHEN and CDR2 is SYDVKM in the germline V gene. The CDR3 contains 15 residues.